This TCR beta chain stems from a study of blood T cell repertoires in COVID-19. On the study more broadly: COVID-19 samples, acute and convalescent, were from the United States, Italy and Spain. T cells, B-cell-depleted T cells, or PBMCs supplied cDNA or gDNA.

In germline, CDR1 is SGHRS, CDR2 YFSETQ. The CDR3 spans 14 residues. The J segment lost 2 bases and the V segment lost 4 bases, leaving 5 bases of the junction unmatched. In the study's own analysis: Using reference gene primer amplification, nucleated cell counts were estimated. Produced via immunoSEQ multiplex PCR; TCRdb's table is partial and in-frame only. V, J and clone size are taken as reported in that table, and D and trimming were inferred from the DNA itself. The sample has about 47,000 clones; about 91% are singletons. This TCR came from a man aged 60 to 69 with active COVID-19. The rearrangement uses TRBV5-1 and TRBJ2-7; 8 nucleotides agree with TRBD2. Sequenced sample: peripheral blood. CDR3 in amino acids: CASSITSGPYEQYF. CDR3 DNA: TGCGCCAGCAGCATAACTAGCGGACCCTACGAGCAGTACTTC.